This T cell receptor (beta chain) was identified during a study of blood T cell repertoires in COVID-19 (dated by TCRdb to about 2020). Looking at the study overall: Samples from collaborators originated in the United States, Italy and Spain and spanned both the acute and convalescent phases of COVID-19. The prospective study material was composed of cDNA or gDNA derived from T cells, B-cell-depleted T cells, or PBMCs. The samples were drawn from the first 160 participants of the ongoing ImmuneRACE study and from 1,254 subjects provided by 6 global collaborators. The repertoires were released in a freely available public database intended as a resource for research on the immune response to SARS-CoV-2. Deeply sampled blood TCRbeta repertoires from subjects exposed to, actively infected with, or recovered from COVID-19 were included in the dataset. Sample metadata almost always included a de-identified subject ID, COVID-19 status, age in years and sex. Where available, HLA class I and class II types were obtained from metadata supplied by the sample provider rather than from assay-based typing. Broader findings and caveats from the paper: Clinical and demographic metadata were provided uncurated, with the amount varying by source and participant.

Comments on this clone: Its antigen is not yet known. Per-base qualities were not stored, and no clone one base away is much larger.

The immunoSEQ Assay, a bias-controlled multiplex PCR, was used to amplify TCRbeta CDR3 regions from genomic DNA. The authors' analysis ran thus. The number of nucleated cells in each sample was estimated by amplification of reference gene primers within the assay. Sequence reads were collapsed and filtered to measure the absolute abundance of every unique TCRbeta CDR3 rearrangement. Productive Simpson clonality was computed per sample as the square root of Simpson's diversity index over productive rearrangements. Drawn from immuneACCESS, this table holds only the in-frame rearrangements with V and J called that TCRdb kept. Clones are partly lost; checked studies trace under half to an unresolved V gene and leave the rest unexplained. That table is the source of V, J and clone size, and D and trimming were worked out from the DNA. This sample gives around 100,000 clones in total; 88% of them show up just once. The biggest ten clones account for around 3.2% of the sample.

CDR1 and CDR2 are read off the germline V gene as SGHTA and FQGNSA. The CDR3 contains 15 residues, cysteine and phenylalanine counted. Just CDR3 DNA is preserved here, 45 bases in frame from base 1. For this chain, trimming is 5 bases at the V end and 3 bases at the J end, and the number of junction bases without a gene match is 5. Collaborating institutions collected whole blood in K2EDTA tubes following their own protocols. Collaborator samples were shipped for TCRbeta analysis as frozen whole blood, isolated PBMCs, or DNA extracted from either sample type. The source is a human donor in a cohort sampled during active COVID-19. Sequenced material: peripheral blood. The V and J genes are TRBV7-2 and TRBJ2-3, and TRBD1 aligns with 10 junction nucleotides. In nucleotides, the sequence is TGTGCCAGCAGCCCGGACAGGGGGAAAACAGATACGCAGTATTTT. This is translated as CASSPDRGKTDTQYF.